This TCR beta chain was obtained from a study of blood T cell repertoires in COVID-19. About the research overall: Italy, Spain and the United States were the sources of the convalescent and acute COVID-19 samples. T cells, B-cell-depleted T cells, or PBMCs provided the cDNA or gDNA that served as material.

V lost 1 base and J 7 bases, leaving 14 bases between the germline ends. The CDR3 has 16 residues. CDR1 is LGHDT, CDR2 YNNKEL, per germline (reference sequence). Study processing details: The authors estimated nucleated cell counts from reference gene primer amplification. Generated by immunoSEQ multiplex PCR, the TCRdb table keeps only in-frame clones and is missing some. V and J calls and clone size follow that table, whereas D and trimming were derived from the DNA. The sample has roughly 190,000 clones; approximately 87% are singletons. Sequenced material: peripheral blood. This TCR was sampled from a man aged 18 to 29 with active or convalescent COVID-19. V usage is TRBV3-1 (or the pseudogene TRBV3-2) and J usage is TRBJ1-6; D gene unclear. CDR3 sequence (DNA): TGTGCCAGCAGCCAAGTAGCGGCAGGAGCGAATTCACCCCTCCACTTT. This encodes CASSQVAAGANSPLHF.